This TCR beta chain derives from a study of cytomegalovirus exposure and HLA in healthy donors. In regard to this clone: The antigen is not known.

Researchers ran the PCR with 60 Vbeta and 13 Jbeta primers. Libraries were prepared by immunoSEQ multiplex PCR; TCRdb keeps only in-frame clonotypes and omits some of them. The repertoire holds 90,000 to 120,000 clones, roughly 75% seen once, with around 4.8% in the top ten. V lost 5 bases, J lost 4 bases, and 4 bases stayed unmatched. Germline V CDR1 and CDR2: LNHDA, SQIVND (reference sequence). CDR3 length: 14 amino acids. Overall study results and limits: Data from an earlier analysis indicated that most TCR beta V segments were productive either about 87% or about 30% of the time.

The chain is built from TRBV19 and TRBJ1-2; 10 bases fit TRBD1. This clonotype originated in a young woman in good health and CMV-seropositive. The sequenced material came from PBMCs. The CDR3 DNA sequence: TGTGCCAGTAGTCCGGGACAGGGGACCTATGGCTACACCTTC. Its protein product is CASSPGQGTYGYTF. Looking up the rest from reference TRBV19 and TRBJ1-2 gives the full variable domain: DGGITQSPKYLFRKEGQNVTLSCEQNLNHDAMYWYRQDPGQGLRLIYYSQIVNDFQKGDIAEGYSVSREKKESFPLTVTSAQKNPTAFYLCASSPGQGTYGYTFGSGTRLTVV.